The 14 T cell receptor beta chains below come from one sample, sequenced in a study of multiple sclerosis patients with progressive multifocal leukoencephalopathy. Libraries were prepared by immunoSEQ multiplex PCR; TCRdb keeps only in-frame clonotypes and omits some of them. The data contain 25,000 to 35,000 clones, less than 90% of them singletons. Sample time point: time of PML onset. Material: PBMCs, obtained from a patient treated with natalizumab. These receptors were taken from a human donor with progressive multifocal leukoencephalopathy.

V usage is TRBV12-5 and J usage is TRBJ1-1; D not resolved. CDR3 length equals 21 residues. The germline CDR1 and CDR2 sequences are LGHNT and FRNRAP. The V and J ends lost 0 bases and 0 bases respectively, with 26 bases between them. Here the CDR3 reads CASGLVPLKREGSRLNTEAFF. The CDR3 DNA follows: TGTGCTAGTGGTTTGGTCCCACTGAAAAGGGAGGGCTCTCGCTTGAACACTGAAGCTTTCTTT.

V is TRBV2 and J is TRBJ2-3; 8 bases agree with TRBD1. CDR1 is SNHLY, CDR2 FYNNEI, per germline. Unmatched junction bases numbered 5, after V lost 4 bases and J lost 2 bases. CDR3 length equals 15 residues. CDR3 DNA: TGTGCCAGCAGTGGCCGGGACAGGTTCACAGATACGCAGTATTTT. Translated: CASSGRDRFTDTQYF.

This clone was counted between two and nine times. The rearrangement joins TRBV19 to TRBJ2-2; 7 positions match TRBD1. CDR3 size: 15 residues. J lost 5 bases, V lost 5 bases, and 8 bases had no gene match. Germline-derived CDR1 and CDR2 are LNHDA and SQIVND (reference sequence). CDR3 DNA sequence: TGTGCCAGTAGTCTGGGGACAGCTGGGACCGGGGAGCTGTTTTTT. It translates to CASSLGTAGTGELFF. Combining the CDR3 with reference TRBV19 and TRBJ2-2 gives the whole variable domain DGGITQSPKYLFRKEGQNVTLSCEQNLNHDAMYWYRQDPGQGLRLIYYSQIVNDFQKGDIAEGYSVSREKKESFPLTVTSAQKNPTAFYLCASSLGTAGTGELFFGEGSRLTVL.

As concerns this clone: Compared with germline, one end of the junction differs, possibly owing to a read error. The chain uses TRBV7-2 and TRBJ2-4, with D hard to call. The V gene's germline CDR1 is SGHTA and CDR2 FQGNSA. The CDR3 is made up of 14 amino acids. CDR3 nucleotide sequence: TGTGCCAGCAGCTTACGTCTTGGAGAAAACCTTCAGTACTTC. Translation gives CASSLRLGENLQYF.

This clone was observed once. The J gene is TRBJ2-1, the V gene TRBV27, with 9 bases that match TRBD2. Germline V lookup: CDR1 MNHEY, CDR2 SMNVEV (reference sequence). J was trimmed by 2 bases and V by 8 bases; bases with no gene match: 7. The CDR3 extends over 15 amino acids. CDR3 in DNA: TGTGCCAGCGGGTCGGGACTAGCAGCCTACAATGAGCAGTTCTTC. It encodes CASGSGLAAYNEQFF.

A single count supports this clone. For the CDR3, the DNA is TGTGCCAGCAGCCAACCTCCGGGGTCCTACGAGCAGTACTTC. It is translated as CASSQPPGSYEQYF. The chain recombines TRBV28 with TRBJ2-7, with D possibly TRBD2 on 5 matching bases. The germline V and J ends were trimmed by 6 bases and 1 base, with 13 bases remaining between them. Germline assignment: CDR1 MDHEN and CDR2 SYDVKM. The CDR3 length is 14 residues. The whole variable domain, filled in from reference TRBV28 and TRBJ2-7, reads DVKVTQSSRYLVKRTGEKVFLECVQDMDHENMFWYRQDPGLGLRLIYFSYDVKMKEKGDIPEGYSVSREKKERFSLILESASTNQTSMYLCASSQPPGSYEQYFGPGTRLTVT.

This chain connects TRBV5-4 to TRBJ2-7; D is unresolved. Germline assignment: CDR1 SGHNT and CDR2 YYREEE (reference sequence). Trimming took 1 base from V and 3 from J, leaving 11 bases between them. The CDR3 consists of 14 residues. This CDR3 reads CASSLNLDFYEQYF. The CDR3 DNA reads TGTGCCAGCAGCTTGAATCTGGATTTCTACGAGCAGTACTTC.

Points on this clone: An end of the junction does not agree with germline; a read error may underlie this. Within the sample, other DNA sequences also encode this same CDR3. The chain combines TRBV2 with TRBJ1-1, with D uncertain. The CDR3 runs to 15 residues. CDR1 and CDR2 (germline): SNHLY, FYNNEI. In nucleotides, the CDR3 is TGCGCCAGCAGTGAAGCCTTTGTTGGGAAAACTGAAGCTTTCTTT. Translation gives CASSEAFVGKTEAFF.

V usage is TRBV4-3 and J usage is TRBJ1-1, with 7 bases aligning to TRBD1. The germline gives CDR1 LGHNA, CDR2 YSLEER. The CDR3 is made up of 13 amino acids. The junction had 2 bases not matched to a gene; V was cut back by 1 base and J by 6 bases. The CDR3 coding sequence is TGCGCCAGCAGCCAAGTGGGGACAGCTGAAGCTTTCTTT. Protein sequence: CASSQVGTAEAFF.

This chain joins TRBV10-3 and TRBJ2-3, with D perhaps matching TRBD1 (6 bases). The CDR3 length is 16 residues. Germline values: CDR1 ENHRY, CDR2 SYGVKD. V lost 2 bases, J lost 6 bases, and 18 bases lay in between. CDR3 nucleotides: TGTGCCATCAGTGAGCAACCGGGACAAGGGATGGATACGCAGTATTTT. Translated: CAISEQPGQGMDTQYF.

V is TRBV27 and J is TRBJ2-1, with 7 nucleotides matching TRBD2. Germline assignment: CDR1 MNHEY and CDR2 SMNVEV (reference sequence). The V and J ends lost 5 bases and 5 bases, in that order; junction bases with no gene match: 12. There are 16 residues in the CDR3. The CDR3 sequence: CASSPLGAGIHNEQFF. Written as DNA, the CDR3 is TGTGCCAGCAGTCCCCTAGGAGCGGGAATCCACAATGAGCAGTTCTTC.

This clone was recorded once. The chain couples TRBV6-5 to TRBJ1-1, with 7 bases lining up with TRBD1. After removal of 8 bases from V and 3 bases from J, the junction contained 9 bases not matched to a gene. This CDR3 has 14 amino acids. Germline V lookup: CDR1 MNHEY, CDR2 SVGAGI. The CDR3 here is CASRAGRGHTEAFF. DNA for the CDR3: TGTGCCAGCCGGGCAGGAAGGGGGCACACTGAAGCTTTCTTT.

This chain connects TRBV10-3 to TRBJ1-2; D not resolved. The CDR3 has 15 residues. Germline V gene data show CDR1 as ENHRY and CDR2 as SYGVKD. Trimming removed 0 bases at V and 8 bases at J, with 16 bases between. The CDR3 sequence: CAISESKASGSGYTF. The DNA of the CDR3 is TGTGCCATCAGTGAGTCGAAGGCGTCAGGAAGCGGCTACACCTTC.

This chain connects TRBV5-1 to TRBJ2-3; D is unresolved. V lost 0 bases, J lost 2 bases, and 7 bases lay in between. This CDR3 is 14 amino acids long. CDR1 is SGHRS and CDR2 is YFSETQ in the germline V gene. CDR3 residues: CASSLGGVTDTQYF. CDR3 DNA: TGCGCCAGCAGCTTGGGTGGGGTCACAGATACGCAGTATTTT.